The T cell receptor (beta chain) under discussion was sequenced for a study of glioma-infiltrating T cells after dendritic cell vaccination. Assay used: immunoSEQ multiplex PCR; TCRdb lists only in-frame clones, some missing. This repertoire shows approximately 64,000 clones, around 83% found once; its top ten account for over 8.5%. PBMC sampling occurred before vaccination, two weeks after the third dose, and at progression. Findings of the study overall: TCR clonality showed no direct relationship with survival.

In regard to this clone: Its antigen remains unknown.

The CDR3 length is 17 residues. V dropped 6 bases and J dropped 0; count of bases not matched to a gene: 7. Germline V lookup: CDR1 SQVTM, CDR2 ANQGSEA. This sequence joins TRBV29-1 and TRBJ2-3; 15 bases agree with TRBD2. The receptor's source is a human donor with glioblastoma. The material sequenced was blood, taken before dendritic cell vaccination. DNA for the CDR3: TGCAGCGTCCATGGGACTAGCGGGGGGTTAAGCACAGATACGCAGTATTTT. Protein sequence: CSVHGTSGGLSTDTQYF.